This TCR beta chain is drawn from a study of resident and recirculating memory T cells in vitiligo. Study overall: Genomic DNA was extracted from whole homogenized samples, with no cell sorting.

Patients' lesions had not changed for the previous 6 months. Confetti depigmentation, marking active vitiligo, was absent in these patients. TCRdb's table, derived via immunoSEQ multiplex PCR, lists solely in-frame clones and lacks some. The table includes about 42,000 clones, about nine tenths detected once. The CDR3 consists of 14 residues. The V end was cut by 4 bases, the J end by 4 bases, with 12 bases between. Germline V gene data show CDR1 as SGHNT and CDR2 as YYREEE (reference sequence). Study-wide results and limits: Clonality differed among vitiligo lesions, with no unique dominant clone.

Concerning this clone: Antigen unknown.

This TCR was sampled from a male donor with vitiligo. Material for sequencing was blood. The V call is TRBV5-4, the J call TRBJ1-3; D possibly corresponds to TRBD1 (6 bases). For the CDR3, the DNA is TGTGCCAGCAGCCCGCAGGGGCCAGGAAACACCATATATTTT. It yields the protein CASSPQGPGNTIYF.